The clone carrying this T cell receptor beta chain was observed many times. Its antigen is still unknown. The data were obtained in a study of regulatory T cells in long-lasting Graves disease. As for the study in general: Graves' disease counted as persistent after over 5 years of antithyroid drugs with positive TSH receptor antibodies.

With iRepertoire HTBI primers and Arm-PCR of CDR3 regions, TCR beta libraries were built. TCRdb re-derived calls from the multiplex PCR reads in MiXCR, one entry per CDR3 protein. Of under 450,000 distinct CDR3 sequences listed, 20% to 25% are singletons. Time point described: persistent/refractory GD, antithyroid drugs over 5 years with positive TRAb. Generation of the TCR library employed RNA extracted from PBMCs. The study's findings and limits: Between persistent patients, roughly 2,600 public clonotypes were shared, exceeding the roughly 940 shared between new patients.

Specimen: peripheral blood mononuclear cells (PBMCs), collected when the disease was refractory, from a patient treated with antithyroid drugs. This TCR derives from a woman in her forties with Graves disease.

CDR3 amino acids: CASSYSEFRSYTGELFF. The CDR3 DNA is TGTGCCAGCAGTTACTCCGAGTTCAGGTCCTACACCGGGGAGCTGTTTTTT. The V gene is TRBV6-5, the J gene TRBJ2-2; no clear D gene. The V and J ends lost 0 bases and 3 bases respectively, with 14 bases between them. The CDR3 is 17 amino acids. The V gene's germline CDR1 is MNHEY and CDR2 SVGAGI.